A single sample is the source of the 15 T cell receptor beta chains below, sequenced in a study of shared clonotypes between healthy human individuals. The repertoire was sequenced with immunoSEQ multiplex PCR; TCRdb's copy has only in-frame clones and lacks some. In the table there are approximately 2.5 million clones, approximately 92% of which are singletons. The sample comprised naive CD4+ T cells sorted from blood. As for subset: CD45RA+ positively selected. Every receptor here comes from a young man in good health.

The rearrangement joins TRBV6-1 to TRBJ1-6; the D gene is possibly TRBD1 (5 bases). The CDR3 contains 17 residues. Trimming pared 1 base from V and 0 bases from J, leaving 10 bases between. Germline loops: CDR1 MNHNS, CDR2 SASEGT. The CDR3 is CASSEGGGSSYNSPLHF. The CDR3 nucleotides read TGTGCCAGCAGTGAAGGGGGGGGGAGCTCCTATAATTCACCCCTCCACTTT.

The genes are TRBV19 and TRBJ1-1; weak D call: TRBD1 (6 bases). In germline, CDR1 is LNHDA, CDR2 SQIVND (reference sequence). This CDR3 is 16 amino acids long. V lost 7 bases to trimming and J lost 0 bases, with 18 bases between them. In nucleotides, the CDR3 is TGTGCCAGTATCGCACCCCTGGACAGCGTGAACACTGAAGCTTTCTTT. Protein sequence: CASIAPLDSVNTEAFF.

The CDR3 DNA is TGTGCCAGCAGGGACAGGGAATGGGGAGGCTACACCTTC. Protein: CASRDREWGGYTF. The rearrangement uses TRBV6-1 and TRBJ1-2, with 8 nucleotides matching TRBD1. In germline, CDR1 is MNHNS, CDR2 SASEGT. The CDR3 totals 13 residues. V lost 6 bases to trimming and J lost 8 bases; unmatched junction nucleotides: 8.

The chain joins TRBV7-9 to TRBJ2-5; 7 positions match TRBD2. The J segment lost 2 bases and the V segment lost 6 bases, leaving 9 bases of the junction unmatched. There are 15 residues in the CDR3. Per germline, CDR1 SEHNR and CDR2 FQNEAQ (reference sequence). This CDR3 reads CASRTGGGSQETQYF. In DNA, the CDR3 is TGTGCCAGCAGGACTGGGGGGGGTAGTCAAGAGACCCAGTACTTC.

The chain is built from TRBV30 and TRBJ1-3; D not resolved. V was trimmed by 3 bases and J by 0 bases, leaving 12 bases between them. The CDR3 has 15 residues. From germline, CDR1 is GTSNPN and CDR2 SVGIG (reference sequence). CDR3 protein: CAWSPRRVSGNTIYF. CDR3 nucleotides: TGTGCCTGGAGCCCAAGGCGGGTCTCTGGAAACACCATATATTTT.

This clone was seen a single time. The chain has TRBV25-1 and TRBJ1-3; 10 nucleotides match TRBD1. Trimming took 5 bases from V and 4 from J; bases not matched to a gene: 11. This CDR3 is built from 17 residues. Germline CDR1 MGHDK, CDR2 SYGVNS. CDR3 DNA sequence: TGTGCCAGCAGTCTGTTTCCGGGACAGGGGTCCGGAAACACCATATATTTT. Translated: CASSLFPGQGSGNTIYF.

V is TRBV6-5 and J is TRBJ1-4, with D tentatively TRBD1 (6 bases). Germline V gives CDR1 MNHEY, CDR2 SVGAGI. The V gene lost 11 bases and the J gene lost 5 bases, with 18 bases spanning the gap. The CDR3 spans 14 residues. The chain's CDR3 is CAVGSGGPNEKLFF. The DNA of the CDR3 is TGTGCCGTAGGATCGGGGGGGCCGAATGAAAAACTGTTTTTT.

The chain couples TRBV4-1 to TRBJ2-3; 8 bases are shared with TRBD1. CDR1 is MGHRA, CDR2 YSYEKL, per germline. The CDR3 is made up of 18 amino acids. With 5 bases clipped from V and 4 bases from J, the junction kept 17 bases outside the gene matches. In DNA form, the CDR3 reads TGCGCCAGCAGCAGAACTGCTCGAGGGGCAGGGGGCCCAGATACGCAGTATTTT. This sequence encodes CASSRTARGAGGPDTQYF.

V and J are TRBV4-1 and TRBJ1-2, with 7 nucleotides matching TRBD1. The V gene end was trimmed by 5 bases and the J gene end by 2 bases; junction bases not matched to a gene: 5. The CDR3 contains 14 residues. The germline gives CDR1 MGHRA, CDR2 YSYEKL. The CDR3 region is CASSVPGQNYGYTF. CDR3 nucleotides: TGCGCCAGCAGCGTTCCGGGACAGAACTATGGCTACACCTTC.

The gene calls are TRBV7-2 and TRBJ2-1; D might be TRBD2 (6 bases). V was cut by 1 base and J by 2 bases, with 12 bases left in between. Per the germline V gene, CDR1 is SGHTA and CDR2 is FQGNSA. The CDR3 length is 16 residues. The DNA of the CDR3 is TGTGCCAGCAGCTTAGGTGGCGGGATAACCTACAATGAGCAGTTCTTC. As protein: CASSLGGGITYNEQFF.

CDR3 bases: TGTGCCAGTAGTATAGCTAGGATCCGGGACTCCCTTTCCGAAGCTTTCTTT. Translating gives CASSIARIRDSLSEAFF. V is TRBV19 and J is TRBJ1-1, with a tentative D call TRBD1 (5 bases). The CDR3 covers 17 residues. Trimming removed 1 base from V and 8 bases from J, with 23 bases in between. Germline CDR1 is LNHDA and CDR2 is SQIVND (reference sequence).

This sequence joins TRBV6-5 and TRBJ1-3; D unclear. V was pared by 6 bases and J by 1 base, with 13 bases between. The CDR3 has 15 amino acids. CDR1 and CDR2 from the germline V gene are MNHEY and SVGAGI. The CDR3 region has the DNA TGTGCCAGCAGAGAGGGCGTATTTTCTGGAAACACCATATATTTT. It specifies CASREGVFSGNTIYF.

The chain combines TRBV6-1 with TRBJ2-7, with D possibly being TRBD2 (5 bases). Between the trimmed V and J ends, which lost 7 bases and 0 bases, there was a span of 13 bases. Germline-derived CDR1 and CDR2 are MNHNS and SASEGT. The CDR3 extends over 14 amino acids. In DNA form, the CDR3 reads TGTGCCAGCACCGCGGACTGGAGCTCCTACGAGCAGTACTTC. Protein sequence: CASTADWSSYEQYF.

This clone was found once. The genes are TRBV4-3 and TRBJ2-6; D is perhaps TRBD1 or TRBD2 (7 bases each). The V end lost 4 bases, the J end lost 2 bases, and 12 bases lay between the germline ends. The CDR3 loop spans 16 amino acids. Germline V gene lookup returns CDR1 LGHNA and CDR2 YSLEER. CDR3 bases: TGCGCCAGCAGCCCCCAGGGGGGGGCTGGGGCCAACGTCCTGACTTTC. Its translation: CASSPQGGAGANVLTF.

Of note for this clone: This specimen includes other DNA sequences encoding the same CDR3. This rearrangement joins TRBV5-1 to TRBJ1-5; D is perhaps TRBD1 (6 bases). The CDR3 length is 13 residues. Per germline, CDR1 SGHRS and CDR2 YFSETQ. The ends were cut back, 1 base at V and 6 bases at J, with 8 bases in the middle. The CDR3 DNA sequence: TGCGCCAGCAGCTTGACAGGGCTTCAGCCCCAGCATTTT. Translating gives CASSLTGLQPQHF.